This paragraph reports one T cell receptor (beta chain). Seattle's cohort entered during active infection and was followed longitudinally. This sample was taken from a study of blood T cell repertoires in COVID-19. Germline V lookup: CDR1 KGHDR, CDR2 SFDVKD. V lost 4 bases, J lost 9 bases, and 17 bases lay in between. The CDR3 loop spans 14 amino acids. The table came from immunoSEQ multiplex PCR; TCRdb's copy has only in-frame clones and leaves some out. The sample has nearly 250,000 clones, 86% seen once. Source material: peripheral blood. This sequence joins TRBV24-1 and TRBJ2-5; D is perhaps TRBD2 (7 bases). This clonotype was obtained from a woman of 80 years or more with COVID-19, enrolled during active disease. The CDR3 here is CATSDPIRGAAQYF. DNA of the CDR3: TGTGCCACCAGTGACCCGATTCGGGGGGCGGCCCAGTACTTC.